One T cell receptor beta chain is described in this entry. Germline-derived CDR1 and CDR2 are SGHVS and FQNEAQ. Unmatched junction bases numbered 14, after V lost 4 bases and J lost 9 bases. This CDR3 is built from 16 residues. This sample was taken from a study of OX40 agonist ivuxolimab in advanced cancers. TCRdb's copy holds only in-frame clones and misses some; the assay was immunoSEQ multiplex PCR. Of roughly 77,000 clones in the sample, around 80% are singletons; the top ten hold roughly 0.5%. Specimen: CD4+ or CD8+ T cells sorted from blood, collected in a trial of the OX40 agonist ivuxolimab. The J gene is TRBJ2-1, the V gene TRBV7-8; 8 bases map to TRBD2. The sequence came from an adult with an advanced solid tumor such as melanoma, head and neck, liver or kidney cancer. CDR3 sequence: CASSYQPGLVVGEQFF. The CDR3 DNA sequence: TGTGCCAGCAGCTACCAACCGGGACTAGTAGTGGGTGAGCAGTTCTTC.